The 9 T cell receptor beta chains presented below share a single source sample, sequenced in a study of shared clonotypes between healthy human individuals. The method was immunoSEQ multiplex PCR; TCRdb's version includes in-frame clones alone and lacks a portion of them. The data hold approximately 1,000,000 clones, with around 78% observed a single time. Input material: memory CD4+ T cells from PBMCs. Subset indicated: CD45RA-negative fraction. These receptors were taken from a man aged 18 to 29 in good health. Some clones in this sample may be carry-over from other donors' samples.

Written as DNA, the CDR3 is TGTGCCAGTAGTATAAGCCTAGCGGGGCCGTCTGACGAGCAGTACTTC. Amino acids: CASSISLAGPSDEQYF. The J gene is TRBJ2-7, the V gene TRBV19; 9 nucleotides align to TRBD2. Trimming at V came to 2 bases and at J to 5 bases, leaving 10 bases not matched to a gene. Looked up from germline, CDR1 is LNHDA and CDR2 is SQIVND (reference sequence). This CDR3 is built from 16 residues.

The V gene is TRBV11-2, the J gene TRBJ2-7, with D tentatively TRBD1 or TRBD2 (6 bases each). CDR3 length: 13 residues. Germline values: CDR1 SGHAT, CDR2 FQNNGV. Trimming removed 10 bases from V and 0 bases from J, with 13 bases in between. The CDR3: CATGRGLSYEQYF. Written as DNA, the CDR3 is TGTGCCACCGGACGGGGGCTCTCCTACGAGCAGTACTTC.

The CDR3 nucleotides are TGTGCCAGTAGTATAGTTCCTCGGATATATGGAAACACCATATATTTT. Encoded protein: CASSIVPRIYGNTIYF. The chain has TRBV19 and TRBJ1-3, with no clear D. Trimming took off 1 base at V and 3 bases at J, with 13 bases between the two ends. The CDR3 consists of 16 residues. The V gene's germline CDR1 is LNHDA and CDR2 SQIVND (reference sequence).

The rearrangement links TRBV28 to TRBJ2-1, with D uncertain. This CDR3 contains 13 residues. V was pared by 2 bases and J by 5 bases, with 7 bases between. Germline V gene data show CDR1 as MDHEN and CDR2 as SYDVKM. CDR3 in amino acids: CASSLGGHNEQFF. Here the CDR3 DNA reads TGTGCCAGCAGTTTAGGTGGGCACAATGAGCAGTTCTTC.

This rearrangement joins TRBV30 to TRBJ1-1; 8 nucleotides align to TRBD1. With 3 bases clipped from V and 3 bases from J, the junction kept 9 bases outside the gene matches. This CDR3 has 15 amino acids. CDR1 and CDR2 from the germline V gene are GTSNPN and SVGIG (reference sequence). Written as DNA, the CDR3 is TGTGCCTGGAGATCGTCGGCAGGGGGCTACACTGAAGCTTTCTTT. Translation gives CAWRSSAGGYTEAFF.

The V call is TRBV7-3, the J call TRBJ2-2; no clear D. Germline CDR1 is SGHTA and CDR2 is FQGTGA. CDR3 length: 12 residues. The V gene lost 5 bases and the J gene lost 6 bases, with 7 bases spanning the gap. Here the CDR3 reads CASSKRAGELFF. The CDR3, as DNA: TGTGCCAGCAGCAAGCGCGCCGGGGAGCTGTTTTTT.

Of note for this clone: The same CDR3 arises from other DNA sequences in this sample as well. The chain has TRBV7-9 and TRBJ2-1, with 10 bases matching TRBD2. CDR3 length: 15 amino acids. V trimming: 1 base; J trimming: 9 bases; junction bases outside the gene matches: 6. Germline CDR1 and CDR2: SEHNR and FQNEAQ (reference sequence). The CDR3 is CASSLGLAGVGEQFF. DNA of the CDR3: TGTGCCAGCAGCTTAGGGCTAGCGGGAGTAGGTGAGCAGTTCTTC.

The rearrangement uses TRBV7-9 and TRBJ1-5; TRBD1 matches 9 bases. V trimming: 1 base; J trimming: 1 base; junction bases outside the gene matches: 2. The germline gives CDR1 SEHNR, CDR2 FQNEAQ (reference sequence). This CDR3 has 16 residues. Written as DNA, the CDR3 is TGTGCCAGCAGCTTAGGGACAGGGGTAAGCAATCAGCCCCAGCATTTT. Its protein is CASSLGTGVSNQPQHF.

The chain combines TRBV30 with TRBJ1-1; D is uncertain. V was clipped by 4 bases and J by 3 bases, with 6 bases between them. The length of the CDR3 is 11 residues. CDR1 and CDR2 (germline): GTSNPN, SVGIG (reference sequence). CDR3 DNA sequence: TGTGCCTGGAATATTGACACTGAAGCTTTCTTT. Residues: CAWNIDTEAFF. Full variable domain (remainder filled in from reference TRBV30 and TRBJ1-1): SQTIHQWPATLVQPVGSPLSLECTVEGTSNPNLYWYRQAAGRGLQLLFYSVGIGQISSEVPQNLSASRPQDRQFILSSKKLLLSDSGFYLCAWNIDTEAFFGQGTRLTVV.